The entry below gives a single T cell receptor beta chain sequence along with its context. This CDR3 region has 18 residues. Trimming took 0 bases from V and 6 from J; bases not matched to a gene: 13. CDR1 is SGHRS, CDR2 YFSETQ, per germline. These data come from a study of OX40 agonist ivuxolimab in advanced cancers. Profiling relied on immunoSEQ multiplex PCR, and the TCRdb table lists in-frame clones only, not all of them. The sample contains about 70,000 clones, about nine tenths of which appear only once. V is TRBV5-1 and J is TRBJ2-3; the match to TRBD2 covers 10 bases. The sample consisted of CD4+ or CD8+ T cells sorted from blood, taken in a trial of the OX40 agonist ivuxolimab. The receptor was derived from an adult with an advanced solid tumor such as melanoma, head and neck, liver or kidney cancer. CDR3 amino acids: CASSLGLTSGVISDTQYF. In DNA, the CDR3 is TGCGCCAGCAGCTTGGGGTTAACTAGCGGGGTAATATCGGATACGCAGTATTTT.